This record concerns one T cell receptor (beta chain) sequence. The antigen is undetermined. The data stem from a study of PD-1 blockade in mismatch repair-deficient tumors. The overall study: Enrolled 2013-2016, patients had progressing, pretreated mismatch repair-deficient cancers of about a dozen types. The study, taken as a whole, reports: Rapid post-treatment expansion, then contraction, generally preceding radiologic response, marked tumor-resident clones.

The V gene lost 3 bases and the J gene lost 4 bases, with 6 bases spanning the gap. Germline CDR1 is MNHEY and CDR2 is SMNVEV (reference sequence). The CDR3 is made up of 12 amino acids. Mismatch repair deficiency was confirmed in all patients, by PCR or immunohistochemistry. TCRs were sequenced from a few patients responding to pembrolizumab. Profiling relied on immunoSEQ multiplex PCR, and the TCRdb table lists in-frame clones only, not all of them. The table shows 70,000 to 90,000 clones, with approximately 80% occurring only once. The chain joins TRBV27 to TRBJ2-5; D remains unclear. The sequenced sample was peripheral blood, obtained 44 weeks after starting pembrolizumab. The sequence derives from an adult with mismatch repair-deficient cancer. The CDR3: CASSFPGETQYF. Written as DNA, the CDR3 is TGTGCCAGCAGTTTCCCCGGAGAGACCCAGTACTTC.